Below are 24 T cell receptor beta chains sequenced from a single sample in a study of metastatic and nonmetastatic thyroid tumors. Each patient went into thyroid surgery without having received any treatment. MiXCR re-clonotyped the PCR reads for TCRdb. The sample carries about 69,000 clones, 14% recorded once. The sample was blood. These receptor sequences come from a male donor with papillary thyroid cancer or a benign thyroid nodule (not recorded which). Some clones in this sample may be carry-over from other donors' samples.

This clone has a handful of counts. A junction end diverges from the germline sequence, so it may reflect a read error. The V gene is TRBV7-2, the J gene TRBJ1-3; no clear D gene. In germline, CDR1 is SGHTA, CDR2 FQGNSA. CDR3 length equals 12 residues. In DNA, the CDR3 is TGTTCCAGCAGCGTCCTAGGAAACACCATATATTTT. Amino acids: CSSSVLGNTIYF.

Points on this clone: A much larger clonotype is one base distant, so this may be a read error. V gene TRBV5-6 combines with J gene TRBJ2-2; possible D gene TRBD1, 6 bases. The CDR3 runs 14 residues. Germline CDR1 SGHDT, CDR2 YYEEEE. Trimming took off 3 bases at V and 6 bases at J, with 12 bases between the two ends. The CDR3 spells CASSYGTRAGELFF. As DNA, the CDR3 is TGTGCCAGCAGCTACGGGACACGCGCCGGGGAGCTGTTTTTT.

This clone was recorded at least ten times. The chain couples TRBV7-8 to TRBJ2-3; D is unresolved. The CDR3 loop spans 15 amino acids. With 0 bases removed from V and 0 bases from J, the gap between germline ends came to 7 bases. The germline V gene has CDR1 SGHVS and CDR2 FQNEAQ. This CDR3 reads CASSLAVSSTDTQYF. The CDR3 nucleotides read TGTGCCAGCAGCTTAGCAGTCTCCAGCACAGATACGCAGTATTTT. The variable domain in full, completed from reference TRBV7-8 and TRBJ2-3, reads GAGVSQSPRYKVAKRGQDVALRCDPISGHVSLFWYQQALGQGPEFLTYFQNEAQLDKSGLPSDRFFAERPEGSVSTLKIQRTQQEDSAVYLCASSLAVSSTDTQYFGPGTRLTVL.

This clone appeared many times. The genes are TRBV4-2 and TRBJ2-3; 13 nucleotides match TRBD2. The germline CDR1 and CDR2 sequences are LGHNA and YNFKEQ. The CDR3 contains 16 residues. V lost 7 bases and J lost 2; bases outside the gene matches: 6. The CDR3 spells CASTPGLAGSTDTQYF. The CDR3 DNA reads TGTGCCAGCACCCCGGGACTAGCGGGGTCCACAGATACGCAGTATTTT.

As concerns this clone: A read error may account for a junction end that differs from germline. This rearrangement joins TRBV6-1 to TRBJ2-5; D might be TRBD2 (6 bases). Germline V gene sequence: CDR1 MNHNS, CDR2 SASEGT. The length of the CDR3 is 15 residues. CDR3 DNA sequence: TGCGCCAGCAGTGAGTCTGGGACTGGTAGTGGGACCCCGTACTTC. It yields the protein CASSESGTGSGTPYF.

This clone was seen more than once but under ten times. This clone may be a read error of a much larger clone one base away. This sequence joins TRBV7-2 and TRBJ2-3; 8 bases are a match to TRBD2. The CDR3 length is 14 residues. CDR1 is SGHTA and CDR2 is FQGNSA in the germline V gene. Written as DNA, the CDR3 is TGTGCCAGCGGCTTACTAGCGGGCACAGATACGCAGTATTTT. Encoded protein: CASGLLAGTDTQYF.

This clone was found many times. The chain links TRBV10-1 to TRBJ2-6, with D uncertain. The CDR3 spans 13 residues. Deletions cut 6 bases from V and 2 bases from J, with 5 bases between. Germline lookup yields CDR1 WNHNN and CDR2 SYGVQD (reference sequence). Here the CDR3 DNA reads TGCGCCAGCAGCCCGGCTGGGGCCAACGTCCTGACTTTC. It specifies CASSPAGANVLTF.

Concerning this clone itself: A read error may be the cause here, since a much bigger clone is one base away. This sequence joins TRBV6-1 and TRBJ2-1; D gene ambiguous. Looked up from germline, CDR1 is MNHNS and CDR2 is SASEGT. The CDR3 contains 13 residues. CDR3 sequence (DNA): TGTGCCAGCAGTGATGGGTCAATCAATGAGCATTTCTTC. This translates into CASSDGSINEHFF.

This clone was counted ten times or more. The chain joins TRBV28 to TRBJ2-7; a weak D match, TRBD1 (5 bases). Germline loops: CDR1 MDHEN, CDR2 SYDVKM. The germline V and J ends were trimmed by 3 bases and 2 bases, with 14 bases remaining between them. The CDR3 totals 15 residues. The DNA for the CDR3 is TGTGCCAGCAGTTTTGTCGGACAAGAAGCCTACGAGCAGTACTTC. Translated: CASSFVGQEAYEQYF. Full variable domain (outside the CDR3, taken from reference TRBV28 and TRBJ2-7): DVKVTQSSRYLVKRTGEKVFLECVQDMDHENMFWYRQDPGLGLRLIYFSYDVKMKEKGDIPEGYSVSREKKERFSLILESASTNQTSMYLCASSFVGQEAYEQYFGPGTRLTVT.

This clone was picked up many times. The chain employs TRBV7-2 and TRBJ1-2; 11 bases are shared with TRBD1. The CDR3 sequence is 15 residues long. The ends lost 5 bases at V and 5 bases at J; junction bases unmatched: 7. Germline V gives CDR1 SGHTA, CDR2 FQGNSA. The DNA for the CDR3 is TGTGCCAGCAGCAGGCGGGACAGGGGGTGGTATGGCTACACCTTC. Its translation is CASSRRDRGWYGYTF.

There are a few counts of this clone. This chain uses TRBV24-1 with TRBJ2-2; D uncertain. Trimming shortened V by 4 bases and J by 8 bases, and 7 bases separated the two germline ends. CDR1 and CDR2 from the germline V gene are KGHDR and SFDVKD. This CDR3 contains 12 residues. The CDR3 DNA sequence: TGTGCCACCAGTGAGCGTGATGGGGAGCTGTTTTTT. Its protein product is CATSERDGELFF.

This clone was detected a few times. This may arise from a read error, as a much more abundant clone is one base away. CDR3 protein: CATAESEKLFF. The CDR3 region has the DNA TGTGCCACCGCGGAATCCGAAAAACTGTTTTTT. The V call is TRBV10-3, the J call TRBJ1-4; D gene uncertain. Trimming pared 10 bases from V and 8 bases from J, leaving 11 bases between. The CDR3 contains 11 residues. Germline lookup yields CDR1 ENHRY and CDR2 SYGVKD.

This clone appeared a few times. A much larger clone is a single base away; this may be a read error. This chain links TRBV5-5 with TRBJ2-3; no definite D call. CDR1 and CDR2 (germline): SGHKS, YYEKEE (reference sequence). The CDR3 is 15 residues long. The ends were cut back, 4 bases at V and 3 bases at J, with 15 bases in the middle. The CDR3: CASSPLTRFTDTQYF. DNA of the CDR3: TGTGCCAGCAGCCCCCTAACGCGGTTTACAGATACGCAGTATTTT.

In this sample, this clone turned up a few times. It may be a read error: a sequence one base away is much more abundant. The gene calls are TRBV30 and TRBJ1-2, with 8 bases lining up with TRBD1. V was pared by 3 bases and J by 2 bases, with 5 bases of the junction left unmatched. Germline lookup yields CDR1 GTSNPN and CDR2 SVGIG (reference sequence). The CDR3 sequence is 14 residues long. The DNA of the CDR3 is TGTGCCTGGAGCCTCGGACAGGGAAACTATGGCTACACCTTC. Its protein is CAWSLGQGNYGYTF.

The CDR3 region has the DNA TGTGCCAGCAGCCACAGCCGCTCTGGAAACACCATATATTTT. Protein: CASSHSRSGNTIYF. The chain recombines TRBV12-3 or TRBV12-4 with TRBJ1-3; D remains ambiguous. V was cut by 6 bases and J by 0 bases, with 9 bases left in between. This CDR3 region has 14 residues.

This chain joins TRBV6-2 or TRBV6-3 and TRBJ2-7; TRBD2 agrees at 14 bases. Germline CDR1 MNHEY, CDR2 SVGEGT. This CDR3 comprises 19 residues. V was pared by 5 bases and J by 3 bases, with 15 bases of the junction left unmatched. Written as DNA, the CDR3 is TGTGCCAGCAGTCCTCGAGGGAATCCGGGACTAGCGGGAGTCTACGAGCAGTACGTC. This gives the protein CASSPRGNPGLAGVYEQYV.

Regarding this clone: One base away lies a much larger clone, so this may be a sequencing read error. The sample contains more than one DNA sequence encoding this CDR3. The rearrangement uses TRBV29-1 and TRBJ1-1; 7 bases line up with TRBD1. From germline, CDR1 is SQVTM and CDR2 ANQGSEA. V lost 4 bases and J lost 4; bases outside the gene matches: 6. This CDR3 comprises 13 residues. The CDR3 spells CSVVEGAGTEAFF. CDR3 DNA: TGCAGCGTTGTGGAGGGGGCTGGCACTGAAGCTTTCTTT.

This clone was counted at least ten times. The V gene is TRBV19, the J gene TRBJ2-7, with D unresolved. Trimming took 1 base from V and 3 from J, leaving 7 bases between them. Germline CDR1 reads LNHDA; CDR2 reads SQIVND (reference sequence). The CDR3 is 13 residues long. The CDR3 bases are TGTGCCAGTAGTATAGGTGGCGACTACGAGCAGTACGTC. Protein product: CASSIGGDYEQYV.

In this sample, this clone turned up many times. The gene calls are TRBV25-1 and TRBJ2-1; 8 bases agree with TRBD2. V was pared by 1 base and J by 6 bases, with 5 bases of the junction left unmatched. This CDR3 is built from 15 residues. Germline V gives CDR1 MGHDK, CDR2 SYGVNS. CDR3 amino acids: CASSEFTGGFNEQFF. CDR3 DNA: TGTGCCAGCAGTGAATTCACGGGAGGGTTCAATGAGCAGTTCTTC.

Regarding this clone: The CDR3 carries no conserved terminal phenylalanine or tryptophan, so it likely arises from a read error. Because the CDR3's place on the DNA is in doubt, the DNA is left out and the CDR3 is given as listed by TCRdb. This rearrangement joins TRBV7-7 to TRBJ2-7; TRBD2, the table's D call, lacks a check against the DNA. Germline values: CDR1 SSHAT, CDR2 FNYEAQ (reference sequence). The CDR3 sequence runs 10 residues, both termini included. The CDR3 sequence is CASSRTPRAG.

The gene calls are TRBV20-1 and TRBJ2-7; D not certain. The CDR3 covers 13 residues. Trimming removed 5 bases at V and 3 bases at J, with 14 bases between. Germline CDR1 DFQATT, CDR2 SNEGSKA (reference sequence). In nucleotides, the CDR3 is TGCAGTGCTGTCCCTGTGTCCTTCTACGAGCAGTACTTC. Translating it yields CSAVPVSFYEQYF.

This clone was recorded at least ten times. The genes are TRBV7-8 and TRBJ1-5, with D tentatively TRBD1 (5 bases). This CDR3 contains 16 residues. V lost 2 bases and J 4 bases, leaving 15 bases between the germline ends. The V gene's germline CDR1 is SGHVS and CDR2 FQNEAQ. CDR3 amino acids: CASSLRPGGWNQPQHF. CDR3 nucleotides: TGTGCCAGCAGCTTACGGCCGGGGGGTTGGAATCAGCCCCAGCATTTT.

This clone was counted many times. In DNA form, the CDR3 reads TGTGCCAGCAGCCCAGACAGGGGGCGGACCGGGGAGCTGTTTTTT. Protein sequence: CASSPDRGRTGELFF. V gene TRBV7-9 combines with J gene TRBJ2-2; 10 bases align to TRBD1. With V trimmed by 5 bases and J by 5 bases, 5 bases remained unmatched. There are 15 residues in the CDR3. In germline, CDR1 is SEHNR, CDR2 FQNEAQ (reference sequence).

On this clone: A read error may explain this, as a much larger clone is one base away. The V and J genes are TRBV18 and TRBJ2-5; a possible D gene is TRBD2 (6 bases). Germline CDR1 reads KGHSH; CDR2 reads LQKENI. Trimming cost V 3 bases and J 4 bases, with 12 bases left between them. The CDR3 is made up of 14 amino acids. The CDR3 nucleotides read TGTGCCAGCTCACCGGGGCTAGCGTCAGAGACCCAGTACTTC. Translation: CASSPGLASETQYF.